The rows below give T cell receptor beta chains drawn from one sample of a study of shared clonotypes between healthy human individuals. The table came from immunoSEQ multiplex PCR; TCRdb's copy has only in-frame clones and leaves some out. The repertoire holds millions of clones, with 90% to 95% as singletons. Sequencing used naive CD8+ T cells from PBMCs. All receptors come from a young man in good health. Some clones in this sample may be carry-over from other donors' samples. CDR3s include the opening cysteine and the closing phenylalanine or tryptophan. Each record gives: clone size, D gene, J gene, V gene, CDR3 length, CDR3 protein, CDR3 DNA. A D gene is named only where the DNA matches it firmly. Size tells how often a clone was seen (once, few, many) or the class of an expanded clone, and some rows leave it out.

abundance: NA; d_gene: NA; j_gene: TRBJ1-1; v_gene: TRBV6-5; len: 15; CDR3aa: CASSYSIGLNTEAFF; CDR3nt: TGTGCCAGCAGTTACTCCATCGGGCTGAACACTGAAGCTTTCTTT
abundance: once; d_gene: NA; j_gene: TRBJ1-5; v_gene: TRBV4-1; len: 15; CDR3aa: CASSQYLGSNQPQHF; CDR3nt: TGCGCCAGCAGCCAATATCTCGGTAGCAATCAGCCCCAGCATTTT
abundance: NA; d_gene: TRBD1; j_gene: TRBJ2-2; v_gene: TRBV2; len: 19; CDR3aa: CASSEVPPGTGRNTGELFF; CDR3nt: TGTGCCAGCAGTGAAGTTCCACCCGGGACAGGGAGGAACACCGGGGAGCTGTTTTTT
abundance: NA; d_gene: NA; j_gene: TRBJ2-5; v_gene: TRBV4-1; len: 15; CDR3aa: CASSQSDWGLETQYF; CDR3nt: TGCGCCAGCAGCCAATCCGACTGGGGGCTGGAGACCCAGTACTTC
abundance: NA; d_gene: NA; j_gene: TRBJ1-2; v_gene: TRBV10-2; len: 16; CDR3aa: CASSLDTPWGNYGYTF; CDR3nt: TGCGCCAGCAGTCTGGACACCCCGTGGGGCAACTATGGCTACACCTTC
abundance: NA; d_gene: NA; j_gene: TRBJ1-3; v_gene: TRBV7-9; len: 12; CDR3aa: CASTGERDTIYF; CDR3nt: TGTGCCAGCACGGGAGAGAGGGACACCATATATTTT
abundance: NA; d_gene: NA; j_gene: TRBJ2-1; v_gene: TRBV18; len: 15; CDR3aa: CASSPLASSYNEQFF; CDR3nt: TGTGCCAGCTCACCACTCGCGAGCTCCTACAATGAGCAGTTCTTC
abundance: NA; d_gene: NA; j_gene: TRBJ2-2; v_gene: TRBV27; len: 14; CDR3aa: CASSFLSLAGELFF; CDR3nt: TGTGCCAGCAGTTTCTTAAGTCTAGCCGGGGAGCTGTTTTTT
abundance: NA; d_gene: TRBD1; j_gene: TRBJ1-1; v_gene: TRBV27; len: 13; CDR3aa: CASSLTGNPEAFF; CDR3nt: TGTGCCAGCAGTTTGACAGGGAACCCTGAAGCTTTCTTT
abundance: NA; d_gene: NA; j_gene: TRBJ2-3; v_gene: TRBV11-2; len: 19; CDR3aa: CASSSDYLPTITYTDTQYF; CDR3nt: TGTGCCAGCAGCTCCGATTACTTACCAACAATCACATACACAGATACGCAGTATTTT
abundance: NA; d_gene: NA; j_gene: TRBJ2-1; v_gene: TRBV29-1; len: 16; CDR3aa: CSVIRPPGGLYNEQFF; CDR3nt: TGCAGCGTTATCCGCCCCCCAGGGGGGTTATACAATGAGCAGTTCTTC
abundance: once; d_gene: TRBD1; j_gene: TRBJ2-7; v_gene: TRBV28; len: 13; CDR3aa: CASRGTGEREQYF; CDR3nt: TGTGCCAGCAGGGGGACAGGGGAGCGGGAGCAGTACTTC
abundance: NA; d_gene: TRBD1; j_gene: TRBJ1-2; v_gene: TRBV30; len: 13; CDR3aa: CAWRTGGDYGYTF; CDR3nt: TGTGCCTGGAGGACAGGGGGCGACTATGGCTACACCTTC
abundance: NA; d_gene: NA; j_gene: TRBJ2-7; v_gene: TRBV7-9; len: 12; CDR3aa: CASSSQGNEQYF; CDR3nt: TGTGCCAGCAGCTCCCAGGGTAACGAGCAGTACTTC
abundance: NA; d_gene: TRBD2; j_gene: TRBJ2-7; v_gene: TRBV6-1; len: 19; CDR3aa: CASSEGGVLAGRTSYEQYF; CDR3nt: TGTGCCAGCAGTGAAGGCGGGGTACTAGCGGGAAGGACGTCCTACGAGCAGTACTTC
abundance: few; d_gene: TRBD1; j_gene: TRBJ1-1; v_gene: TRBV30; len: 14; CDR3aa: CAWSDGTVATEAFF; CDR3nt: TGTGCCTGGAGTGACGGGACAGTGGCCACTGAAGCTTTCTTT
abundance: NA; d_gene: TRBD1; j_gene: TRBJ2-7; v_gene: TRBV5-4; len: 14; CDR3aa: CASSPRQGPHEQYF; CDR3nt: TGTGCCAGCAGCCCGCGACAGGGCCCCCACGAGCAGTACTTC
abundance: NA; d_gene: NA; j_gene: TRBJ1-1; v_gene: TRBV29-1; len: 12; CDR3aa: CSWGGSGAEAFF; CDR3nt: TGCAGCTGGGGAGGGTCGGGAGCTGAAGCTTTCTTT
abundance: NA; d_gene: TRBD2; j_gene: TRBJ2-2; v_gene: TRBV11-2; len: 18; CDR3aa: CASSSGPLLAANTGELFF; CDR3nt: TGTGCCAGCAGCTCCGGCCCCCTACTAGCGGCAAACACCGGGGAGCTGTTTTTT
abundance: once; d_gene: TRBD1; j_gene: TRBJ1-1; v_gene: TRBV9; len: 15; CDR3aa: CASSARTGGATEAFF; CDR3nt: TGTGCCAGCAGCGCCCGGACAGGGGGGGCCACTGAAGCTTTCTTT
abundance: NA; d_gene: TRBD1; j_gene: TRBJ2-2; v_gene: TRBV4-2; len: 17; CDR3aa: CASSQTRQGAVTGELFF; CDR3nt: TGTGCCAGCAGCCAGACGAGACAGGGGGCGGTCACCGGGGAGCTGTTTTTT
abundance: few; d_gene: NA; j_gene: TRBJ1-1; v_gene: TRBV28; len: 13; CDR3aa: CASSPYRNTEAFF; CDR3nt: TGTGCCAGCAGCCCCTACAGGAACACTGAAGCTTTCTTT
abundance: NA; d_gene: TRBD2; j_gene: TRBJ2-5; v_gene: TRBV6-6; len: 14; CDR3aa: CASRGTSRKETQYF; CDR3nt: TGTGCCAGCAGGGGGACTAGCAGAAAAGAGACCCAGTACTTC
abundance: NA; d_gene: NA; j_gene: TRBJ1-5; v_gene: TRBV2; len: 15; CDR3aa: CASTLWADSNQPQHF; CDR3nt: TGTGCCAGCACCCTGTGGGCGGATAGCAATCAGCCCCAGCATTTT
abundance: NA; d_gene: NA; j_gene: TRBJ2-3; v_gene: TRBV7-9; len: 17; CDR3aa: CASSLVVADYRADTQYF; CDR3nt: TGTGCCAGCAGCTTAGTGGTAGCGGACTACCGGGCAGATACGCAGTATTTT
abundance: NA; d_gene: TRBD2; j_gene: TRBJ2-3; v_gene: TRBV13; len: 20; CDR3aa: CASSLKGLAGEGGSTDTQYF; CDR3nt: TGTGCCAGCAGCTTAAAGGGACTAGCGGGAGAAGGGGGGAGCACAGATACGCAGTATTTT
abundance: NA; d_gene: NA; j_gene: TRBJ2-5; v_gene: TRBV7-2; len: 17; CDR3aa: CASSPRVYPLPQETQYF; CDR3nt: TGTGCCAGCAGCCCGCGGGTCTACCCACTACCCCAAGAGACCCAGTACTTC
abundance: NA; d_gene: TRBD2; j_gene: TRBJ2-1; v_gene: TRBV7-9; len: 17; CDR3aa: CASSSPGTSGSWNEQFF; CDR3nt: TGTGCCAGCAGCTCCCCGGGGACTAGCGGTTCTTGGAATGAGCAGTTCTTC
abundance: NA; d_gene: TRBD1; j_gene: TRBJ1-1; v_gene: TRBV7-9; len: 13; CDR3aa: CASSPDRVAEAFF; CDR3nt: TGTGCCAGCAGCCCGGACAGGGTGGCTGAAGCTTTCTTT
abundance: NA; d_gene: TRBD1; j_gene: TRBJ2-1; v_gene: TRBV14; len: 16; CDR3aa: CASSQEKTGLYNEQFF; CDR3nt: TGTGCCAGCAGCCAAGAAAAGACAGGGTTGTACAATGAGCAGTTCTTC
abundance: NA; d_gene: NA; j_gene: TRBJ1-1; v_gene: TRBV6-1; len: 13; CDR3aa: CASSEAHNTEAFF; CDR3nt: TGTGCCAGCAGTGAAGCACACAACACTGAAGCTTTCTTT
abundance: NA; d_gene: NA; j_gene: TRBJ2-3; v_gene: TRBV4-3; len: 14; CDR3aa: CASSQDWGPDTQYF; CDR3nt: TGCGCCAGCAGCCAAGATTGGGGCCCAGATACGCAGTATTTT
abundance: NA; d_gene: NA; j_gene: TRBJ2-1; v_gene: TRBV27; len: 14; CDR3aa: CASSFNSAASEQFF; CDR3nt: TGTGCCAGCAGTTTTAATTCGGCGGCAAGTGAGCAGTTCTTC
abundance: NA; d_gene: NA; j_gene: TRBJ1-2; v_gene: TRBV7-9; len: 16; CDR3aa: CASSPPRAGGDYGYTF; CDR3nt: TGTGCCAGCAGCCCCCCCCGGGCGGGGGGCGACTATGGCTACACCTTC
abundance: NA; d_gene: NA; j_gene: TRBJ1-1; v_gene: TRBV19; len: 15; CDR3aa: CASSDPTGRNTEAFF; CDR3nt: TGTGCCAGTAGCGACCCCACGGGGAGGAACACTGAAGCTTTCTTT
abundance: NA; d_gene: TRBD2; j_gene: TRBJ2-7; v_gene: TRBV27; len: 15; CDR3aa: CASTLKPGLAYEQYF; CDR3nt: TGTGCCAGCACTCTTAAACCGGGACTAGCCTACGAGCAGTACTTC
abundance: NA; d_gene: NA; j_gene: TRBJ2-7; v_gene: TRBV7-9; len: 13; CDR3aa: CASGRGGNYEQYF; CDR3nt: TGTGCCAGCGGGAGGGGGGGTAACTACGAGCAGTACTTC
abundance: NA; d_gene: TRBD2; j_gene: TRBJ2-5; v_gene: TRBV28; len: 19; CDR3aa: CASSRGGLAGVSNVETQYF; CDR3nt: TGTGCCAGCAGTCGTGGAGGACTAGCGGGAGTAAGTAATGTGGAGACCCAGTACTTC
abundance: NA; d_gene: NA; j_gene: TRBJ1-1; v_gene: TRBV13; len: 15; CDR3aa: CASSWGKAPNTEAFF; CDR3nt: TGTGCCAGCAGCTGGGGGAAGGCCCCTAACACTGAAGCTTTCTTT
abundance: NA; d_gene: NA; j_gene: TRBJ2-3; v_gene: TRBV5-1; len: 16; CDR3aa: CASSSNGQPHTDTQYF; CDR3nt: TGCGCCAGCAGCTCGAACGGACAGCCACACACAGATACGCAGTATTTT
abundance: NA; d_gene: NA; j_gene: TRBJ2-7; v_gene: TRBV9; len: 14; CDR3aa: CASSVGGKPHEQYF; CDR3nt: TGTGCCAGCAGCGTAGGCGGGAAGCCCCACGAGCAGTACTTC
abundance: NA; d_gene: NA; j_gene: TRBJ2-2; v_gene: TRBV9; len: 15; CDR3aa: CASSVSDTVTGELFF; CDR3nt: TGTGCCAGCAGCGTATCTGACACGGTCACCGGGGAGCTGTTTTTT
abundance: few; d_gene: NA; j_gene: TRBJ1-1; v_gene: TRBV10-2; len: 13; CDR3aa: CASKGQGNTEAFF; CDR3nt: TGCGCCAGCAAGGGGCAGGGAAACACTGAAGCTTTCTTT
abundance: NA; d_gene: NA; j_gene: TRBJ1-1; v_gene: TRBV6-5; len: 16; CDR3aa: CASSYSGNTVNTEAFF; CDR3nt: TGTGCCAGCAGTTACTCGGGGAATACAGTCAACACTGAAGCTTTCTTT
abundance: once; d_gene: TRBD2; j_gene: TRBJ2-3; v_gene: TRBV10-3; len: 16; CDR3aa: CATMDSASGSADTQYF; CDR3nt: TGTGCCACGATGGATTCGGCTAGCGGGAGTGCAGATACGCAGTATTTT
abundance: once; d_gene: TRBD1; j_gene: TRBJ2-7; v_gene: TRBV14; len: 16; CDR3aa: CASSQGAWTGPYEQYF; CDR3nt: TGTGCCAGCAGCCAGGGTGCCTGGACAGGGCCCTACGAGCAGTACTTC
abundance: NA; d_gene: NA; j_gene: TRBJ1-1; v_gene: TRBV27; len: 15; CDR3aa: CASSLSVGGNTEAFF; CDR3nt: TGTGCCAGTAGTTTATCCGTCGGAGGGAACACTGAAGCTTTCTTT
abundance: NA; d_gene: NA; j_gene: TRBJ1-2; v_gene: TRBV2; len: 14; CDR3aa: CAREPPRDRRGYTF; CDR3nt: TGTGCCAGGGAACCCCCCCGCGACAGGCGCGGCTACACCTTC
abundance: NA; d_gene: NA; j_gene: TRBJ2-1; v_gene: TRBV21-1; len: 17; CDR3aa: CASTPGWTRSPYNEQFF; CDR3nt: TGTGCCAGCACCCCTGGGTGGACTAGGTCTCCCTACAATGAGCAGTTCTTC
abundance: NA; d_gene: NA; j_gene: TRBJ2-1; v_gene: TRBV10-3; len: 14; CDR3aa: CAISESDRYNEQFF; CDR3nt: TGTGCCATCAGTGAGTCGGACAGATACAATGAGCAGTTCTTC
abundance: NA; d_gene: NA; j_gene: TRBJ2-7; v_gene: TRBV7-2; len: 13; CDR3aa: CASIDQGTYEQYF; CDR3nt: TGTGCCAGCATCGATCAGGGAACCTACGAGCAGTACTTC
abundance: NA; d_gene: TRBD1; j_gene: TRBJ2-7; v_gene: TRBV27; len: 14; CDR3aa: CASSWTGGPREQYF; CDR3nt: TGTGCCAGCAGTTGGACAGGGGGACCGCGGGAGCAGTACTTC
abundance: NA; d_gene: NA; j_gene: TRBJ2-1; v_gene: TRBV7-6; len: 17; CDR3aa: CASTRRSLSDKYNEQFF; CDR3nt: TGTGCCAGCACCCGGAGGTCCCTATCGGATAAATACAATGAGCAGTTCTTC
abundance: NA; d_gene: TRBD2; j_gene: TRBJ2-5; v_gene: TRBV4-3; len: 16; CDR3aa: CASSQRKAGAGETQYF; CDR3nt: TGCGCCAGCAGCCAAAGAAAAGCGGGAGCAGGCGAGACCCAGTACTTC
abundance: NA; d_gene: NA; j_gene: TRBJ2-2; v_gene: TRBV6-4; len: 15; CDR3aa: CASSETPKNTGELFF; CDR3nt: TGTGCCAGCAGTGAAACCCCGAAGAACACCGGGGAGCTGTTTTTT
abundance: NA; d_gene: TRBD1; j_gene: TRBJ1-1; v_gene: TRBV28; len: 14; CDR3aa: CASRRGQGATEAFF; CDR3nt: TGTGCCAGCAGGCGGGGACAGGGGGCAACTGAAGCTTTCTTT
abundance: NA; d_gene: TRBD1; j_gene: TRBJ1-2; v_gene: TRBV27; len: 14; CDR3aa: CASSFRTGESGYTF; CDR3nt: TGTGCCAGCAGTTTCCGGACAGGGGAGAGTGGCTACACCTTC
abundance: NA; d_gene: TRBD2; j_gene: TRBJ2-7; v_gene: TRBV9; len: 15; CDR3aa: CASSVGTSPTYEQYF; CDR3nt: TGTGCCAGCAGCGTTGGGACTAGTCCGACCTACGAGCAGTACTTC
abundance: NA; d_gene: NA; j_gene: TRBJ2-7; v_gene: TRBV28; len: 14; CDR3aa: CASSFLGVGNEQYF; CDR3nt: TGTGCCAGCAGTTTTTTGGGGGTTGGTAACGAGCAGTACTTC
abundance: NA; d_gene: NA; j_gene: TRBJ2-5; v_gene: TRBV7-9; len: 14; CDR3aa: CASSHRGDLGTQYF; CDR3nt: TGTGCCAGCAGCCACCGGGGTGACCTCGGGACCCAGTACTTC